This section outlines one T cell receptor (beta chain) sequence together with its context. This CDR3 region has 11 residues. The germline V gene encodes CDR1 DFQATT and CDR2 SNEGSKA (reference sequence). V gave up 5 bases and J gave up 4 bases, with 7 bases separating them. The sample comes from a study of shared clonotypes between healthy human individuals. Study donors comprised healthy, HIV-negative adults devoid of recent acute infection or vaccination. Assay: immunoSEQ multiplex PCR; the TCRdb copy retains only in-frame clones and omits some. The data contain a few million clones, about 90% of them singletons.

Material: naive CD4+ T cells from PBMCs. As to subset: CD45RA+ positively selected. The genes are TRBV20-1 and TRBJ2-3; possible D gene TRBD2, 6 bases. This receptor was obtained from a man younger than 30 in good health. Some clones in this sample may be carry-over from other donors' samples. Here the CDR3 DNA reads TGCAGTGCTGGGACTTCAGATACGCAGTATTTT. The encoded protein is CSAGTSDTQYF.